The 23 T cell receptor beta chains reported below all come from one sample, sequenced in a study of Graves' ophthalmopathy and Graves' hyperthyroidism. TCR beta CDR3 regions were amplified from RNA transcripts. RT-PCR in the first round used HTBI primers; a second-round multiplex PCR followed. Each CDR3 protein is one row after TCRdb ran MiXCR on the multiplex PCR reads. The sample yields 900,000 to 1,200,000 distinct CDR3 sequences, roughly 35% seen once. The source material was peripheral blood or thyroid tissue (not recorded which). The receptors derive from an adult man with Graves' hyperthyroidism.

Notes on this clonotype: One end of the junction varies from germline; a read error may be responsible. V and J are TRBV30 and TRBJ2-7; 9 bases are a match to TRBD1. CDR1 and CDR2 from the germline V gene are GTSNPN and SVGIG (reference sequence). The CDR3 contains 11 residues. CDR3 sequence (DNA): TGTGCCTGGTTCAACTCCGGGACAGGGTTCTTC. It yields the protein CAWFNSGTGFF.

This clonotype was observed at least ten times. The chain joins TRBV9 to TRBJ2-5; 8 bases match TRBD2. The germline V gene has CDR1 SGDLS and CDR2 YYNGEE. This CDR3 has 15 amino acids. V lost 1 base and J lost 5; bases outside the gene matches: 7. The CDR3 DNA sequence: TGTGCCAGCAGCGTACCAGCCGGGGGGGGGGAGACCCAGTACTTC. It encodes CASSVPAGGGETQYF.

V and J are TRBV2 and TRBJ1-5; D not certain. The CDR3 is 15 amino acids. The V end was cut by 6 bases, the J end by 3 bases, with 15 bases between. Germline V lookup: CDR1 SNHLY, CDR2 FYNNEI. The CDR3 loop is CASSSFSGINQPQHF. CDR3 coding DNA: TGTGCCAGCAGCTCCTTTTCTGGGATCAATCAGCCCCAGCATTTT.

This clonotype was found once. Since a much larger clone is just one base distant, this may be a read error. The V and J genes are TRBV2 and TRBJ2-5, with D possibly matching TRBD2 (7 bases). V lost 9 bases and J 5 bases, leaving 16 bases between the germline ends. From germline, CDR1 is SNHLY and CDR2 FYNNEI. The CDR3 totals 13 residues. This CDR3 is CARGGGNQETQYF. Here the CDR3 DNA reads TGTGCCAGAGGGGGGGGCAATCAGGAGACCCAGTACTTC.

With respect to this clonotype: The junction differs from germline at one of its ends, possibly a read error. This chain links TRBV2 with TRBJ2-7; D might be TRBD1 (5 bases). Germline CDR1 reads SNHLY; CDR2 reads FYNNEI. The CDR3 loop spans 11 amino acids. CDR3 amino acids: CASSGGRVIHF. The CDR3 DNA reads as TGTGCCAGCAGTGGGGGCAGGGTAATCCACTTC. The variable domain in full, completed from reference TRBV2 and TRBJ2-7, reads EPEVTQTPSHQVTQMGQEVILRCVPISNHLYFYWYRQILGQKVEFLVSFYNNEISEKSEIFDDQFSVERPDGSNFTLKIRSTKLEDSAMYFCASSGGRVIHFGPGTRLTVT.

This clonotype was counted ten times or more. This rearrangement joins TRBV20-1 to TRBJ1-5; D possibly corresponds to TRBD1 (5 bases). This CDR3 region has 16 residues. Trimming took 5 bases from V and 1 from J, leaving 18 bases between them. Germline CDR1 is DFQATT and CDR2 is SNEGSKA (reference sequence). The CDR3 sequence is CSARRHGTESNQPQHF. The CDR3, as DNA: TGCAGTGCTCGACGGCATGGGACTGAAAGCAATCAGCCCCAGCATTTT.

The sample holds many counts of this clonotype. The genes are TRBV9 and TRBJ1-1; D uncertain. Trimming left V 0 bases short and J 0 bases short, with 9 bases between. Looked up from germline, CDR1 is SGDLS and CDR2 is YYNGEE. The CDR3 covers 15 residues. Here the CDR3 DNA reads TGTGCCAGCAGCGTAGGTTGGAACATGAACACTGAAGCTTTCTTT. It encodes CASSVGWNMNTEAFF. The whole variable domain, remainder taken from reference TRBV9 and TRBJ1-1, is DSGVTQTPKHLITATGQRVTLRCSPRSGDLSVYWYQQSLDQGLQFLIQYYNGEERAKGNILERFSAQQFPDLHSELNLSSLELGDSALYFCASSVGWNMNTEAFFGQGTRLTVV.

This clonotype was detected only a few times. The chain couples TRBV12-3 or TRBV12-4 to TRBJ2-2; the D is unclear. V was shortened by 4 bases and J by 5 bases, with 8 bases between the two germline ends. The CDR3 has 13 residues. CDR3 DNA sequence: TGTGCCAGCAGTTCAGACGTGACCGGGGAGCTGTTTTTT. Amino acid sequence: CASSSDVTGELFF.

This clonotype appeared once. This chain links TRBV6-1 with TRBJ1-3, with a weak D call TRBD1 (5 bases). The CDR3 totals 16 residues. Germline loops: CDR1 MNHNS, CDR2 SASEGT. Trimming removed 4 bases at V and 2 bases at J, with 15 bases between. CDR3 region: CASSARDPGPGNTIYF. CDR3 nucleotide sequence: TGTGCCAGCAGTGCCCGGGACCCCGGGCCTGGAAACACCATATATTTT.

The chain recombines TRBV12-3 or TRBV12-4 with TRBJ2-7; 7 positions match TRBD2. The CDR3 has 15 amino acids. V lost 7 bases and J lost 2; bases outside the gene matches: 11. CDR3: CASNFGLAEAYEQYF. The CDR3 nucleotides are TGTGCCAGCAATTTTGGCCTAGCGGAAGCCTACGAGCAGTACTTC.

This clonotype occurred many times. The chain couples TRBV7-2 to TRBJ2-7, with D uncertain. Trimming cost V 4 bases and J 0 bases, with 4 bases left between them. The CDR3 extends over 12 amino acids. The germline V gene has CDR1 SGHTA and CDR2 FQGNSA. The CDR3 DNA reads as TGTGCCAGCAGCTCGTTCTCCTACGAGCAGTACTTC. Encoded protein: CASSSFSYEQYF. The variable domain in full, with the rest retrieved from reference TRBV7-2 and TRBJ2-7, is GAGVSQSPSNKVTEKGKDVELRCDPISGHTALYWYRQSLGQGLEFLIYFQGNSAPDKSGLPSDRFSAERTGGSVSTLTIQRTQQEDSAVYLCASSSFSYEQYFGPGTRLTVT.

The chain recombines TRBV4-1 with TRBJ1-1; 8 bases agree with TRBD1. CDR3 length: 15 residues. In germline, CDR1 is MGHRA, CDR2 YSYEKL. Trimming at V came to 4 bases and at J to 0 bases, leaving 4 bases not matched to a gene. CDR3 coding DNA: TGCGCCAGCAGCCGGGGGGGACAGGTGAACACTGAAGCTTTCTTT. Translating it yields CASSRGGQVNTEAFF.

This clonotype has a count of ten or more. The chain has TRBV20-1 and TRBJ1-6, with 9 bases aligning to TRBD1. CDR3 length equals 17 residues. Trimming removed 4 bases from V and 5 bases from J; junction bases left unmatched: 12. Germline loops: CDR1 DFQATT, CDR2 SNEGSKA (reference sequence). The CDR3 bases are TGCAGTGCTACCACCGGGACAGGGACTACCCATAATTCACCCCTCCACTTT. It codes for CSATTGTGTTHNSPLHF.

The chain couples TRBV2 to TRBJ2-5; D not certain. Trimming took 6 bases from V and 0 from J, leaving 17 bases between them. The CDR3 loop spans 16 amino acids. The germline gives CDR1 SNHLY, CDR2 FYNNEI. CDR3 bases: TGTGCCAGCAGCCGATCCTATAATGGCTACCAAGAGACCCAGTACTTC. As protein: CASSRSYNGYQETQYF.

This clonotype was seen a few times. The J gene is TRBJ2-7, the V gene TRBV7-2; 9 positions agree with TRBD2. With 1 base clipped from V and 2 bases from J, the junction kept 6 bases outside the gene matches. This CDR3 has 16 residues. CDR1 is SGHTA, CDR2 FQGNSA, per germline. The CDR3 DNA reads as TGTGCCAGCAGCTTAGTAAGTCTAGCGGGGACCTACGAGCAGTACTTC. The encoded protein is CASSLVSLAGTYEQYF.

As to this clonotype: The germline gene is not matched at one end of the junction; a read error may be the cause. V gene TRBV19 combines with J gene TRBJ2-7; D may match TRBD1 or TRBD2 (6 bases each). There are 15 residues in the CDR3. Germline CDR1 and CDR2: LNHDA and SQIVND (reference sequence). The CDR3 region is CAGSTDGGRWYEQYF. Here the CDR3 DNA reads TGTGCCGGTAGTACGGACGGGGGCCGGTGGTACGAGCAGTACTTC.

The chain combines TRBV5-1 with TRBJ1-2; tentatively, D is TRBD1 (5 bases). Germline V gene data show CDR1 as SGHRS and CDR2 as YFSETQ. The V end lost 0 bases, the J end lost 0 bases, and 9 bases lay between the germline ends. CDR3 length: 15 amino acids. The CDR3 spells CASSLEVTANYGYTF. The CDR3 DNA follows: TGCGCCAGCAGCTTGGAAGTGACAGCTAACTATGGCTACACCTTC.

As for this clonotype: This may be a read error, as it is one base from a much larger clone. The chain combines TRBV10-3 with TRBJ1-2; D uncertain. CDR3 length equals 11 residues. Germline V gives CDR1 ENHRY, CDR2 SYGVKD. CDR3 residues: CAIGEGSGYTF. The CDR3 DNA sequence: TGTGCCATCGGTGAAGGCAGTGGCTACACCTTC.

The chain uses TRBV25-1 and TRBJ1-6, with D perhaps matching TRBD1 (5 bases). V lost 0 bases, J lost 7 bases, and 13 bases lay in between. The length of the CDR3 is 16 residues. Germline V gives CDR1 MGHDK, CDR2 SYGVNS. DNA for the CDR3: TGTGCCAGCAGTGAATATACAGGCGGGATAAATTCACCCCTCCACTTT. Residues: CASSEYTGGINSPLHF.

The sample holds many counts of this clonotype. The chain is built from TRBV19 and TRBJ2-7; 7 bases fit TRBD1. Germline V gene lookup returns CDR1 LNHDA and CDR2 SQIVND (reference sequence). CDR3 length: 12 amino acids. Trimming took 9 bases from V and 2 from J; bases not matched to a gene: 4. CDR3: CASRDSAYEQYF. In nucleotides, the CDR3 is TGTGCCAGCCGGGACAGCGCCTACGAGCAGTACTTC.

This clonotype was observed many times. The CDR3 nucleotides are TGTGCCAGCAGTAGGCGACAGGGTCGAGGCGATGGCTACACCTTC. This sequence encodes CASSRRQGRGDGYTF. J is TRBJ1-2 and V is TRBV6-1; TRBD1 aligns across 7 bases. The germline V gene encodes CDR1 MNHNS and CDR2 SASEGT. The junction had 12 bases not matched to a gene; V was cut back by 5 bases and J by 6 bases. The CDR3 totals 15 residues.

The chain carries TRBV9 and TRBJ2-7; 9 bases match TRBD2. The CDR3 is 15 residues long. Germline lookup yields CDR1 SGDLS and CDR2 YYNGEE. The V and J ends lost 4 bases and 2 bases, in that order; junction bases with no gene match: 7. Written as DNA, the CDR3 is TGTGCCAGCAGCTTAGTGGCTAGCGGGACCTACGAGCAGTACTTC. Its translation is CASSLVASGTYEQYF.

CDR3 sequence reads: CASSPGTAWGTEAFF. CDR3 in DNA: TGTGCCAGCAGCCCCGGGACAGCTTGGGGGACTGAAGCTTTCTTT. V is TRBV9 and J is TRBJ1-1; 7 positions agree with TRBD1. From germline, CDR1 is SGDLS and CDR2 YYNGEE. The CDR3 has 15 residues. V gave up 4 bases and J gave up 5 bases; unmatched junction bases: 11.